What follows are 27 T cell receptor beta chains derived from one specimen sequenced in a study of cytomegalovirus exposure and HLA in healthy donors. Method: immunoSEQ multiplex PCR; TCRdb's copy keeps in-frame clones and lacks some. Of about 350,000 clones in the sample, about nine tenths are singletons; the top ten hold over 1%. Sequenced input: PBMCs. These receptor sequences come from a woman aged 25 to 39 in good health and CMV-seropositive.

This clone was counted a few times. The chain links TRBV11-2 to TRBJ2-2; 7 bases agree with TRBD2. The CDR3 covers 15 residues. The J segment lost 2 bases and the V segment lost 6 bases, leaving 6 bases of the junction unmatched. From germline, CDR1 is SGHAT and CDR2 FQNNGV. This CDR3 is CASRVAGPNTGELFF. For the CDR3, the DNA is TGTGCCAGCAGGGTAGCGGGCCCTAACACCGGGGAGCTGTTTTTT.

This chain links TRBV7-9 with TRBJ2-5, with 8 bases that match TRBD1. The CDR3 extends over 18 amino acids. The trim removed 4 bases at V and 7 bases at J, leaving 20 bases unmatched. Germline CDR1 SEHNR, CDR2 FQNEAQ (reference sequence). DNA for the CDR3: TGTGCCAGCAGCTCGAGGACAGGGAGGTCGGGAATTTATGGGACCCAGTACTTC. Translated: CASSSRTGRSGIYGTQYF.

This clone has just a few counts. This specimen includes other DNA sequences encoding the same CDR3. This sequence joins TRBV18 and TRBJ2-3; D not certain. This CDR3 contains 12 residues. V was clipped by 3 bases and J by 2 bases, with 3 bases between them. Germline CDR1 reads KGHSH; CDR2 reads LQKENI. CDR3 DNA: TGTGCCAGCTCACCGTTCACAGATACGCAGTATTTT. It encodes CASSPFTDTQYF.

V gene TRBV7-2 combines with J gene TRBJ2-1; D is ambiguous. There are 13 residues in the CDR3. Germline-derived CDR1 and CDR2 are SGHTA and FQGNSA. Trimming took 5 bases from V and 0 from J, leaving 5 bases between them. The CDR3, as DNA: TGTGCCAGCAGCCTCCACTCCTACAATGAGCAGTTCTTC. It codes for CASSLHSYNEQFF.

The rearrangement joins TRBV28 to TRBJ1-1; TRBD1 matches at 8 bases. The CDR3 totals 17 residues. The germline CDR1 and CDR2 sequences are MDHEN and SYDVKM. V was pared by 3 bases and J by 2 bases, with 11 bases of the junction left unmatched. As DNA, the CDR3 is TGTGCCAGCAGTTTGAGACAGGGGATGGGATCCAACACTGAAGCTTTCTTT. It yields the protein CASSLRQGMGSNTEAFF.

This clone appeared once. V and J are TRBV7-9 and TRBJ1-1, with D maybe TRBD1 (6 bases). CDR3 size: 12 residues. Germline V CDR1 and CDR2: SEHNR, FQNEAQ (reference sequence). Trimming removed 5 bases at V and 5 bases at J, with 9 bases between. The CDR3 DNA reads as TGTGCCAGCAGCCCCGGGACAACTGAAGCTTTCTTT. Its protein is CASSPGTTEAFF.

The rearrangement joins TRBV19 to TRBJ1-5; D is unresolved. Trimming cost V 5 bases and J 5 bases, with 10 bases left between them. This CDR3 contains 13 residues. Germline-derived CDR1 and CDR2 are LNHDA and SQIVND (reference sequence). CDR3 sequence (DNA): TGTGCCAGTAGTCGCTCTGTTTATCAGCCCCAGCATTTT. As protein: CASSRSVYQPQHF.

J is TRBJ1-2 and V is TRBV7-8; 10 bases align to TRBD1. The CDR3 is made up of 13 amino acids. With V trimmed by 4 bases and J by 8 bases, 4 bases remained unmatched. The germline V gene has CDR1 SGHVS and CDR2 FQNEAQ. DNA for the CDR3: TGTGCCAGCAGCTCTGACAGGGGGCTAGGCTACACCTTC. Protein sequence: CASSSDRGLGYTF.

The rearrangement joins TRBV29-1 to TRBJ1-2; 10 bases are a match to TRBD1. With 6 bases clipped from V and 3 bases from J, the junction kept 10 bases outside the gene matches. CDR3 length: 15 residues. The germline V gene has CDR1 SQVTM and CDR2 ANQGSEA. The CDR3 nucleotides are TGCAGCGTGCCCGCCGTGGGGACAGGGGACTATGGCTACACCTTC. Protein product: CSVPAVGTGDYGYTF.

This chain joins TRBV10-1 and TRBJ1-2; D not certain. The CDR3 loop spans 12 amino acids. Germline V gives CDR1 WNHNN, CDR2 SYGVQD (reference sequence). V lost 3 bases to trimming and J lost 4 bases, with 6 bases between them. This CDR3 reads CASSDWPYGYTF. The CDR3 DNA is TGCGCCAGCAGTGACTGGCCCTATGGCTACACCTTC.

The V gene is TRBV30, the J gene TRBJ1-6; tentative D call: TRBD1 (6 bases). V was pared by 1 base and J by 10 bases, with 17 bases between. CDR3 length: 15 residues. Germline CDR1 and CDR2: GTSNPN and SVGIG (reference sequence). The CDR3, as DNA: TGTGCCTGGAGTGCCCCACAGGGCATGGACTCACCCCTCCACTTT. It translates to CAWSAPQGMDSPLHF.

The rearrangement uses TRBV13 and TRBJ1-5; a possible D gene is TRBD1 (6 bases). Between the trimmed V and J ends, which lost 4 bases and 2 bases, there was a span of 9 bases. The length of the CDR3 is 14 residues. The germline gives CDR1 PRHDT, CDR2 FYEKMQ (reference sequence). The CDR3 loop reads CASSSYRGNQPQHF. The CDR3 DNA reads as TGTGCCAGCAGCTCCTACAGGGGCAATCAGCCCCAGCATTTT.

This clone came up a few times. This sequence joins TRBV7-6 and TRBJ2-7; a possible D gene is TRBD2 (5 bases). Germline assignment: CDR1 SGHVS and CDR2 FNYEAQ. Trimming shortened V by 2 bases and J by 6 bases, and 11 bases separated the two germline ends. This CDR3 spans 13 amino acids. CDR3 DNA: TGTGCCAGCAGCTTAACGGTTGGACTCGAGCAGTACTTC. This encodes CASSLTVGLEQYF. Using reference TRBV7-6 and TRBJ2-7 for the parts outside the CDR3, the full variable domain is GAGVSQSPRYKVTKRGQDVALRCDPISGHVSLYWYRQALGQGPEFLTYFNYEAQQDKSGLPNDRFSAERPEGSISTLTIQRTEQRDSAMYRCASSLTVGLEQYFGPGTRLTVT.

V usage is TRBV5-6 and J usage is TRBJ2-7, with 8 bases fitting TRBD1. The CDR3 contains 16 residues. J lost 4 bases, V lost 4 bases, and 13 bases had no gene match. CDR1 is SGHDT, CDR2 YYEEEE, per germline. The CDR3 nucleotides are TGTGCCAGCAGCGTAGGACAGGGTCAACTCGTTTACGAGCAGTACTTC. Translation: CASSVGQGQLVYEQYF.

The J gene is TRBJ2-7, the V gene TRBV14; no clear D. This CDR3 is 14 amino acids long. Per the germline V gene, CDR1 is SGHDN and CDR2 is FVKESK. The V and J ends lost 1 base and 0 bases respectively, with 7 bases between them. CDR3 DNA: TGTGCCAGCAGCCAAGGGGCAGGCTCCTACGAGCAGTACTTC. Translation gives CASSQGAGSYEQYF.

The chain is built from TRBV2 and TRBJ2-2; 7 bases agree with TRBD1. With V trimmed by 6 bases and J by 5 bases, 9 bases remained unmatched. The germline V gene has CDR1 SNHLY and CDR2 FYNNEI. This CDR3 has 15 amino acids. CDR3 sequence (DNA): TGTGCCAGCAGGGACCGGGACAGATGGACCGGGGAGCTGTTTTTT. Translated: CASRDRDRWTGELFF. Based on the CDR3 plus reference TRBV2 and TRBJ2-2, the full variable domain is EPEVTQTPSHQVTQMGQEVILRCVPISNHLYFYWYRQILGQKVEFLVSFYNNEISEKSEIFDDQFSVERPDGSNFTLKIRSTKLEDSAMYFCASRDRDRWTGELFFGEGSRLTVL.

J is TRBJ2-2 and V is TRBV9, with D unclear. The CDR3 is 11 residues long. Deletions cut 4 bases from V and 7 bases from J, with 5 bases between. Looked up from germline, CDR1 is SGDLS and CDR2 is YYNGEE. The CDR3 DNA follows: TGTGCCAGCAGCCTCCGCGGGGAGCTGTTTTTT. Amino acid sequence: CASSLRGELFF. Supplemented by reference TRBV9 and TRBJ2-2, the full variable domain reads DSGVTQTPKHLITATGQRVTLRCSPRSGDLSVYWYQQSLDQGLQFLIQYYNGEERAKGNILERFSAQQFPDLHSELNLSSLELGDSALYFCASSLRGELFFGEGSRLTVL.

This chain links TRBV9 with TRBJ2-1; 8 bases line up with TRBD2. V lost 0 bases to trimming and J lost 7 bases; unmatched junction nucleotides: 6. The CDR3 runs 15 residues. CDR1 is SGDLS, CDR2 YYNGEE, per germline. CDR3 amino acids: CASSVASGSSNEQFF. Here the CDR3 DNA reads TGTGCCAGCAGCGTAGCCAGCGGGAGTTCTAATGAGCAGTTCTTC.

In this sample, this clone turned up once. The chain carries TRBV29-1 and TRBJ1-2, with a tentative D call TRBD1 (5 bases). The CDR3 contains 12 residues. The V end lost 5 bases, the J end lost 3 bases, and 10 bases lay between the germline ends. Germline V gene sequence: CDR1 SQVTM, CDR2 ANQGSEA. CDR3 amino acids: CSVQGTDYGYTF. The CDR3 bases are TGCAGCGTTCAGGGAACTGACTATGGCTACACCTTC.

This clone was counted only a few times. The J gene is TRBJ1-6, the V gene TRBV7-8; the D gene is possibly TRBD1 (6 bases). This CDR3 is 12 amino acids long. The germline gives CDR1 SGHVS, CDR2 FQNEAQ. DNA for the CDR3: TGTGCGGCAGGGGCCAGGGATTCACCCCTCCACTTT. It encodes CAAGARDSPLHF.

The CDR3 reads CASGQAGGSDTQYF. In DNA form, the CDR3 reads TGTGCCAGTGGCCAAGCGGGAGGGTCAGATACGCAGTATTTT. The V and J genes are TRBV28 and TRBJ2-3; 10 nucleotides match TRBD2. With 9 bases clipped from V and 4 bases from J, the junction kept 7 bases outside the gene matches. The CDR3 runs to 14 residues. The V gene's germline CDR1 is MDHEN and CDR2 SYDVKM.

This chain links TRBV7-7 with TRBJ2-3, with 9 bases that match TRBD1. Germline V gives CDR1 SSHAT, CDR2 FNYEAQ (reference sequence). V was pared by 5 bases and J by 4 bases, with 4 bases of the junction left unmatched. CDR3 size: 14 residues. This CDR3 reads CASSRTGVADTQYF. The CDR3 nucleotides are TGTGCCAGCAGCCGGACAGGGGTAGCAGATACGCAGTATTTT.

As regards this clone: At one boundary the junction diverges from the germline segment, which might be a read error. The chain employs TRBV7-2 and TRBJ1-1, with 9 bases fitting TRBD1. This CDR3 has 15 residues. Looked up from germline, CDR1 is SGHTA and CDR2 is FQGNSA. CDR3 nucleotide sequence: TGTGCCAGCAGCGTAGCCCGGGACAGGGCTAGTAGGGCTTTCTTT. It codes for CASSVARDRASRAFF.

The V and J genes are TRBV19 and TRBJ2-1, with a weak D call TRBD1 (6 bases). Germline loops: CDR1 LNHDA, CDR2 SQIVND (reference sequence). V lost 3 bases and J 4 bases, leaving 10 bases between the germline ends. The CDR3 extends over 14 amino acids. Here the CDR3 DNA reads TGTGCCAGTAGTATCAACAGGGAGTACAATGAGCAGTTCTTC. Amino acids: CASSINREYNEQFF.

V gene TRBV4-3 combines with J gene TRBJ2-1; D unclear. This CDR3 has 17 amino acids. V lost 0 bases and J lost 0, with 12 bases in between. The germline V gene has CDR1 LGHNA and CDR2 YSLEER. The CDR3 region is CASSQDQGGSSYNEQFF. CDR3 bases: TGCGCCAGCAGCCAAGATCAAGGCGGAAGCTCCTACAATGAGCAGTTCTTC.

The chain uses TRBV29-1 and TRBJ2-2, with D possibly being TRBD1 (5 bases). The CDR3 runs 13 residues. CDR1 SQVTM and CDR2 ANQGSEA come from the germline V gene. Trimming stripped 7 bases from V and 1 base from J, with 10 bases between. The CDR3 DNA is TGCAGCGCACTAACAGGGAACACCGGGGAGCTGTTTTTT. This codes for CSALTGNTGELFF.

V is TRBV28 and J is TRBJ1-1; D may be TRBD1 (5 bases). The CDR3 covers 14 residues. Germline values: CDR1 MDHEN, CDR2 SYDVKM. The V end lost 6 bases, the J end lost 6 bases, and 17 bases lay between the germline ends. The CDR3 DNA reads TGTGCCAGCAGCCAAACCCAAGCGGGGGCTGAAGCTTTCTTT. The encoded protein is CASSQTQAGAEAFF.